This TCR beta chain was sequenced during a study of a mutant IDH1 vaccine in newly diagnosed glioma. Study context: The study started vaccination 4-6 weeks after radiotherapy alone, or with temozolomide cycles. Every participant had undergone radiotherapy, temozolomide, or both before, and most underwent both. The sex distribution of treated patients was 62.5% male and roughly 38% female, with a mean age of approximately 40 years. Regarding the study as a whole: Changes in the top peripheral T cell clonotypes seemingly had no bearing on pseudoprogression.

Trimming took off 4 bases at V and 4 bases at J, with 16 bases between the two ends. CDR3 length: 15 residues. Germline V gene sequence: CDR1 SGDLS, CDR2 YYNGEE. The time point here: week 23, last vaccination. Doses of 300 ug of mutant IDH1 20-mer peptide were given with topical imiquimod. A remark on this clone: Its cognate antigen is unknown.

Assay: immunoSEQ multiplex PCR; the TCRdb copy retains only in-frame clones and omits some. The table has approximately 60,000 clones, about 81% seen once. The V and J genes are TRBV9 and TRBJ2-3, with D unresolved. The clonotype comes from a woman aged 35 to 49 with glioma. Some clones in this sample may be carry-over from other donors' samples. The source material was PBMCs, sampled from a glioma patient whose treatment included an IDH1 peptide vaccine. CDR3 nucleotide sequence: TGTGCCAGCAGCCTCCAATCACTGCCAGCAGATACGCAGTATTTT. Protein sequence: CASSLQSLPADTQYF. The full variable domain, its missing parts supplied by reference TRBV9 and TRBJ2-3, is DSGVTQTPKHLITATGQRVTLRCSPRSGDLSVYWYQQSLDQGLQFLIQYYNGEERAKGNILERFSAQQFPDLHSELNLSSLELGDSALYFCASSLQSLPADTQYFGPGTRLTVL.